These 9 T cell receptor beta chains were sequenced from one sample in a study of response to subunit inactivated influenza vaccine (dated by TCRdb to 2016 to 2018). What this sample's time point label stands for: 45 to 50 days after influenza vaccine administration. Library method: RT-PCR. These reads were obtained on an Illumina HiSeq 2500. TCRdb reanalyzed the raw reads on its own, using fastp at Q25 for trimming and MiXCR for clone calling, and kept in-frame beta chains. Identical CDR3 protein sequences are pooled into one entry, listed with their most common genes and DNA. The sample records over 400,000 distinct CDR3 sequences, 10% to 15% of which are singletons. Over 10% of the sample is in the top ten clones. The sample consisted of PBMCs from blood, taken 45 days after vaccination. The receptors stem from a man aged 50 or older who received an inactivated influenza vaccine. Donor details come from another sample of the same person, matched by shared clones.

This clonotype was counted at least ten times. The chain has TRBV7-9 and TRBJ2-1; 12 bases map to TRBD2. This CDR3 contains 15 residues. CDR1 and CDR2 from the germline V gene are SEHNR and FQNEAQ (reference sequence). The V segment lost 5 bases and the J segment 5 bases; nucleotides outside the gene matches: 4. The CDR3 DNA follows: TGTGCCAGCAGCGACAGGACTAGCGGGGACAATGAGCAGTTCTTC. It is translated as CASSDRTSGDNEQFF.

The sample holds many counts of this clonotype. This chain joins TRBV20-1 and TRBJ2-5, with TRBD1 matching over 8 bases. V gave up 6 bases and J gave up 1 base; unmatched junction bases: 10. The CDR3 contains 15 residues. Germline V gene data show CDR1 as DFQATT and CDR2 as SNEGSKA (reference sequence). The CDR3 reads CSAGQWDRPQETQYF. The CDR3 DNA follows: TGCAGTGCCGGGCAGTGGGACAGGCCCCAAGAGACCCAGTACTTC.

CDR3 in DNA: TGCAGTGCTAGAGAATACGGGACAGTTTTTTCACCCCTCCACTTT. Its protein is CSAREYGTVFSPLHF. V usage is TRBV20-1 and J usage is TRBJ1-6; 7 bases are a match to TRBD1. The germline CDR1 and CDR2 sequences are DFQATT and SNEGSKA (reference sequence). V dropped 0 bases and J dropped 9; count of bases not matched to a gene: 8. The CDR3 sequence is 15 residues long.

V gene TRBV19 combines with J gene TRBJ2-1, with D perhaps assigned TRBD1 or TRBD2 (6 bases each). Germline V gene sequence: CDR1 LNHDA, CDR2 SQIVND (reference sequence). The CDR3 is 15 residues long. V dropped 3 bases and J dropped 2 bases, with 11 bases sitting between them. The CDR3 DNA is TGTGCCAGTAGTATCGGGGGCAGAACCTACAATGAGCAGTTCTTC. It yields the protein CASSIGGRTYNEQFF.

This clonotype has more than one count but fewer than ten. The rearrangement uses TRBV5-1 and TRBJ2-2, with TRBD2 as a possible D gene (5 bases). Germline assignment: CDR1 SGHRS and CDR2 YFSETQ. Trimming shortened V by 0 bases and J by 0 bases, and 9 bases separated the two germline ends. This CDR3 is 16 amino acids long. The CDR3 DNA reads TGCGCCAGCAGCTTGGGACCGGGAACGAACACCGGGGAGCTGTTTTTT. Protein product: CASSLGPGTNTGELFF. The full variable domain, with the rest looked up from reference TRBV5-1 and TRBJ2-2, is KAGVTQTPRYLIKTRGQQVTLSCSPISGHRSVSWYQQTPGQGLQFLFEYFSETQRNKGNFPGRFSGRQFSNSRSEMNVSTLELGDSALYLCASSLGPGTNTGELFFGEGSRLTVL.

This chain joins TRBV7-2 and TRBJ1-3; D call uncertain. V shed 4 bases and J shed 4 bases, with 17 bases lying between them. The CDR3 totals 16 residues. CDR1 and CDR2 from the germline V gene are SGHTA and FQGNSA. The DNA of the CDR3 is TGTGCCAGCAGCTCCCAGATGGGAGGTAAAGGAAACACCATATATTTT. Translated, it gives CASSSQMGGKGNTIYF.

The sample holds a few counts of this clonotype. The V gene is TRBV27, the J gene TRBJ2-7; 9 bases are shared with TRBD1. The CDR3 consists of 13 residues. Germline loops: CDR1 MNHEY, CDR2 SMNVEV (reference sequence). The ends lost 8 bases at V and 2 bases at J; junction bases unmatched: 4. The CDR3 sequence is CASGHRGPYEQYF. The CDR3 region has the DNA TGTGCCAGCGGCCACAGGGGGCCCTACGAGCAGTACTTC.

This clonotype was detected only a few times. This chain connects TRBV10-3 to TRBJ2-2; TRBD1 matches 10 bases. V lost 10 bases and J lost 7; bases outside the gene matches: 12. The germline V gene has CDR1 ENHRY and CDR2 SYGVKD. This CDR3 comprises 15 residues. CDR3 amino acids: CATTRGTGVFGELFF. The CDR3 nucleotides are TGTGCCACCACCCGGGGGACAGGGGTTTTCGGGGAGCTGTTTTTT.

The V and J genes are TRBV6-5 and TRBJ2-1; D possibly corresponds to TRBD2 (6 bases). Trimming took 2 bases from V and 2 from J, leaving 13 bases between them. Germline lookup yields CDR1 MNHEY and CDR2 SVGAGI. This CDR3 spans 16 amino acids. Written as DNA, the CDR3 is TGTGCCAGCAGTTACCTCGGTAGCGGCACCTACAATGAGCAGTTCTTC. This translates into CASSYLGSGTYNEQFF.